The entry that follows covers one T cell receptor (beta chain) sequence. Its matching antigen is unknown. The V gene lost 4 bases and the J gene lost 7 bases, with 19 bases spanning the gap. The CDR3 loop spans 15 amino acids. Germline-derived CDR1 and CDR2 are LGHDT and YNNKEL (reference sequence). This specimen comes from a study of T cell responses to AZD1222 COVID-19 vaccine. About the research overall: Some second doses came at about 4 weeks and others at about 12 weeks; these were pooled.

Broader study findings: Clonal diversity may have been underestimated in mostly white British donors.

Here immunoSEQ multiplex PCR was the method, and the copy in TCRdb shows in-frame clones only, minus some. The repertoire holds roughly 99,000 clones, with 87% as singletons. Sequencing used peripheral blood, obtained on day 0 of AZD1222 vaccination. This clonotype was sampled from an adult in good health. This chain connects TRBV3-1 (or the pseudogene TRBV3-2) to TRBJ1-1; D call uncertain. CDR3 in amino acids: CASSRVPGSGGEAFF. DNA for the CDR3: TGTGCCAGCAGCCGAGTACCGGGGAGTGGAGGTGAAGCTTTCTTT.